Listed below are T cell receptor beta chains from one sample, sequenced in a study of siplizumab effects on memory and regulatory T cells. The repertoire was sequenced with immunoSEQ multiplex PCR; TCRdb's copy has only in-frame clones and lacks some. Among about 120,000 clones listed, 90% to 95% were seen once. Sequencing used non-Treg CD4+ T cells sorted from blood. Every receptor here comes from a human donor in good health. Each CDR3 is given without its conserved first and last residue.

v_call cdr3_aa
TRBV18 ASSRTVQNEQF
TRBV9 ASSHNRGTTGGWTEAF
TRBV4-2 ASSQEGAGGPYEQY
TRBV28 ASSLLGANEKLF
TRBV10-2 ASTGRGAPQETQY
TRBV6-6 ASIGPGEQY
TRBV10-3 AISESSSGGTGELF
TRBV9 ASSGIQNNYGYT
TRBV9 ASSVAGGSLYGYT
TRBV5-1 ASSASGNYGYT
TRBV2 ASSNPGLFTDTQY
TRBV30 AWSVQAGGETQY
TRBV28 ASSFNWGREAF
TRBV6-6 ASSYPGGNTIY
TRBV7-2 ASSARGQGDTEAF
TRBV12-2 ASPPPRLPPGTDTQY
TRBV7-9 ASSLAPGHDNEKLF
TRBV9 ASSAGGTVRHSGYT
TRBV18 ASQRAQWANTEAF
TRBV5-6 ASSRDSGETQY
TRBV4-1 ASSQDRTGVYNEQF
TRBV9 ASSVGSGHLQSPLH
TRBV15 ATSRDSFGNTIY
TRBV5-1 ASSFSGTSGAYEQY
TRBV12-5 ASGLAFTGEAADTQY
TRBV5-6 ASSRGTGQTMNTEAF
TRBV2 ASSLLPRETQY
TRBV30 AWSVQRSGGYT
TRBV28 ASSLSSGANVLT
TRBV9 ASSVESRGQAF
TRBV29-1 SVGGGELF
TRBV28 SSGTGAAGWGNEQF
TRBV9 ASSVRSGQGAYNEQF
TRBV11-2 ASSLVRVGGHEQY
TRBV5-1 ASSRTTSGSTDTQY
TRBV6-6 ASSRTGPYNSPLH
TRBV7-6 ASSPRTLNEQF
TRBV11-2 ASSFARQNTEAF
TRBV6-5 ASSYPSPGATDTQY
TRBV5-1 ASSSDRPSGNTIY
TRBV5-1 ASKRERLASTDTQY
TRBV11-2 ASSLDGQGQETQY